This T cell receptor (beta chain) is from a study of blood T cell repertoires in COVID-19. Looking at the study overall: The analysed material was cDNA or gDNA that came from T cells, B-cell-depleted T cells, or PBMCs.

This table comes from immunoSEQ multiplex PCR, and its TCRdb copy is limited to in-frame clones, with some not included. The sample yields approximately 150,000 clones, 70% to 90% seen once. CDR3 length equals 12 residues. Trimming left V 6 bases short and J 7 bases short, with 12 bases between. This clonotype was sampled from a man aged 35 to 55 with acute or convalescent COVID-19. Material for sequencing was peripheral blood. This chain joins TRBV12-3 or TRBV12-4 and TRBJ1-1; tentatively, D is TRBD1 (6 bases). This chain's CDR3 is CASRLLQGEAFF. The CDR3 nucleotides are TGTGCCAGCAGACTCCTACAGGGTGAAGCTTTCTTT.